This TCR beta chain was profiled in a study of blood T cell repertoires in COVID-19. The wider study: Specimens from acute and convalescent COVID-19 originated in the United States, Italy and Spain. T cells, B-cell-depleted T cells, or PBMCs supplied cDNA or gDNA.

Germline V gene lookup returns CDR1 SEHNR and CDR2 FQNEAQ (reference sequence). This CDR3 spans 14 amino acids. With 2 bases clipped from V and 6 bases from J, the junction kept 6 bases outside the gene matches. Original analysis: Amplification of reference gene primers was used by the study to estimate nucleated cell counts. Produced via immunoSEQ multiplex PCR; TCRdb's table is partial and in-frame only. V and J calls and clone size are copied from that table; D and trimming were computed from the DNA. The table includes roughly 150,000 clones, 70% to 80% detected once. This clonotype originated in a man aged 60 to 75 who had recovered from COVID-19. Material for sequencing was peripheral blood. The chain couples TRBV7-9 to TRBJ1-2; 7 bases are shared with TRBD1. Written as DNA, the CDR3 is TGTGCCAGCAGCTTAAGCGACAGGGTCGATGGCTACACCTTC. Protein sequence: CASSLSDRVDGYTF.